The 23 T cell receptor beta chains presented below share a single source sample, sequenced in a study of cytomegalovirus exposure and HLA in healthy donors (dated by TCRdb to about 2017). Library construction relied on the immunoSEQ multiplex PCR assay. A mixture of 60 forward primers for TCR Vbeta segments and 13 reverse primers for TCR Jbeta segments was used in the multiplex PCR. The clones in this table, taken by TCRdb from immuneACCESS, are in-frame only. Not every clone is retained; where verified, under half of the shortfall comes from an unresolved V gene, and the cause of the rest is unknown. A total of 150,000 to 200,000 clones appear in this sample, 78% of them only once. Approximately 5.4% of the sample belongs to the ten largest clones. The sample comprised PBMCs. These receptors all come from a woman in her twenties or thirties in good health and CMV-seropositive.

The V and J genes are TRBV6-6 and TRBJ1-3; D remains ambiguous. The germline CDR1 and CDR2 sequences are MNHNY and SVGAGI (reference sequence). V lost 0 bases and J lost 9, with 6 bases in between. The CDR3 is made up of 12 amino acids. The CDR3 protein is CASSYSGGTIYF. The CDR3 region has the DNA TGTGCCAGCAGTTACTCGGGAGGCACCATATATTTT.

The chain joins TRBV5-1 to TRBJ2-2; a possible D gene is TRBD1 (6 bases). The germline V and J ends were trimmed by 3 bases and 4 bases, with 16 bases remaining between them. Germline lookup yields CDR1 SGHRS and CDR2 YFSETQ. The CDR3 spans 16 residues. This CDR3 reads CASSWSRDISTGELFF. In DNA form, the CDR3 reads TGCGCCAGCAGCTGGAGCCGGGACATCTCCACCGGGGAGCTGTTTTTT.

The J gene is TRBJ1-4, the V gene TRBV4-2; 10 nucleotides align to TRBD1. The germline CDR1 and CDR2 sequences are LGHNA and YNFKEQ. CDR3 length equals 16 residues. The V segment lost 1 base and the J segment 8 bases; nucleotides outside the gene matches: 7. The CDR3 here is CASSQGGQGEDEKLFF. The CDR3 DNA reads TGTGCCAGCAGCCAAGGAGGACAGGGGGAGGACGAAAAACTGTTTTTT.

Only a few counts were recorded for this clone. The genes are TRBV19 and TRBJ2-1; maybe TRBD1 (6 bases). CDR1 and CDR2 from the germline V gene are LNHDA and SQIVND (reference sequence). There are 15 residues in the CDR3. V lost 2 bases, J lost 0 bases, and 8 bases lay in between. CDR3 DNA: TGTGCCAGTAGTATACAGGGGAGCTCCTACAATGAGCAGTTCTTC. It codes for CASSIQGSSYNEQFF.

The chain joins TRBV28 to TRBJ1-1; D may be TRBD1 (5 bases). Germline CDR1 MDHEN, CDR2 SYDVKM. V was clipped by 3 bases and J by 0 bases, with 11 bases between them. The CDR3 has 15 amino acids. The CDR3 sequence is CASSLGGAVNTEAFF. As DNA, the CDR3 is TGTGCCAGCAGTTTGGGCGGGGCCGTGAACACTGAAGCTTTCTTT.

On this clone: The junction does not match germline at one end; this may be a read error. V gene TRBV7-7 combines with J gene TRBJ1-6, with no clear D. This CDR3 has 14 residues. Germline CDR1 reads SSHAT; CDR2 reads FNYEAQ (reference sequence). The CDR3 DNA reads TGTGCTAGCAGCAAGCCACCCAAGTTTTCACCCCTCCACTTT. This translates into CASSKPPKFSPLHF.

This clone was picked up one time. This chain joins TRBV4-2 and TRBJ2-7, with no clear D. V was pared by 6 bases and J by 2 bases, with 14 bases between. The germline CDR1 and CDR2 sequences are LGHNA and YNFKEQ. The CDR3 is 14 residues long. In DNA, the CDR3 is TGTGCCAGCAGGCTAGAATTCGACGCCTACGAGCAGTACTTC. It encodes CASRLEFDAYEQYF.

This chain uses TRBV19 with TRBJ1-5; 9 bases line up with TRBD1. The CDR3 consists of 14 residues. Germline CDR1 is LNHDA and CDR2 is SQIVND (reference sequence). The V and J ends lost 6 bases and 5 bases, in that order; junction bases with no gene match: 5. The chain's CDR3 is CASRGDREDQPQHF. The CDR3 DNA reads TGTGCCAGTAGAGGGGACAGGGAAGATCAGCCCCAGCATTTT.

The chain couples TRBV4-3 to TRBJ2-1, with 9 nucleotides matching TRBD2. The V gene's germline CDR1 is LGHNA and CDR2 YSLEER. This CDR3 has 16 amino acids. V was pared by 1 base and J by 5 bases, with 6 bases of the junction left unmatched. In DNA form, the CDR3 reads TGCGCCAGCAGCCAAGTTAGCGGGGGCCCTCACAATGAGCAGTTCTTC. Translation gives CASSQVSGGPHNEQFF.

This clone occurred a few times. The rearrangement joins TRBV19 to TRBJ2-7; TRBD2 is a possible D gene (5 bases). The ends were cut back, 11 bases at V and 5 bases at J, with 19 bases in the middle. The germline V gene has CDR1 LNHDA and CDR2 SQIVND (reference sequence). This CDR3 spans 13 amino acids. The CDR3 DNA sequence: TGTGCCTCTTCACGGGCCATTAGCGACGAGCAGTACTTC. This codes for CASSRAISDEQYF.

The chain employs TRBV5-1 and TRBJ2-1, with 9 bases that match TRBD1. The trim removed 4 bases at V and 5 bases at J, leaving 4 bases unmatched. The germline CDR1 and CDR2 sequences are SGHRS and YFSETQ. The length of the CDR3 is 14 residues. The CDR3 sequence: CASSRDRVDNEQFF. The CDR3 region has the DNA TGCGCCAGCAGCCGGGACAGGGTTGACAATGAGCAGTTCTTC.

This clone was observed many times. The V call is TRBV6-5, the J call TRBJ1-1, with D maybe TRBD1 (5 bases). Germline loops: CDR1 MNHEY, CDR2 SVGAGI. V was clipped by 4 bases and J by 1 base, with 7 bases between them. This CDR3 has 13 amino acids. CDR3 nucleotide sequence: TGTGCCAGCAGTTTGGGGGGGAACACTGAAGCTTTCTTT. Its protein product is CASSLGGNTEAFF.

The chain joins TRBV9 to TRBJ1-1, with no clear D. Trimming stripped 2 bases from V and 4 bases from J, with 18 bases between. Germline CDR1 is SGDLS and CDR2 is YYNGEE. This CDR3 spans 16 amino acids. The CDR3 nucleotides read TGTGCCAGCAGCGTCCAAAGGGCCGGGAAGAGCACTGAAGCTTTCTTT. Translation: CASSVQRAGKSTEAFF.

The sample holds a few counts of this clone. The rearrangement joins TRBV5-4 to TRBJ2-3; TRBD2 aligns across 7 bases. The junction had 3 bases not matched to a gene; V was cut back by 1 base and J by 1 base. CDR3 length: 15 residues. CDR1 is SGHNT, CDR2 YYREEE, per germline (reference sequence). CDR3 sequence (DNA): TGTGCCAGCAGCTTGCGACTAGCCGGCACAGATACGCAGTATTTT. Its translation: CASSLRLAGTDTQYF.

The chain links TRBV7-9 to TRBJ1-1; D perhaps matches TRBD1 (5 bases). V lost 3 bases and J 11 bases, leaving 10 bases between the germline ends. Germline-derived CDR1 and CDR2 are SEHNR and FQNEAQ (reference sequence). This CDR3 contains 11 residues. The CDR3 reads CASSLGEVAFF. The CDR3 DNA reads TGTGCCAGCAGCTTGGGGGAGGTGGCTTTCTTT.

This rearrangement joins TRBV27 to TRBJ1-1; possibly TRBD1 for D (6 bases). CDR1 is MNHEY and CDR2 is SMNVEV in the germline V gene (reference sequence). The V end was cut by 5 bases, the J end by 4 bases, with 17 bases between. CDR3 length equals 15 residues. CDR3 sequence reads: CASSGYREGSTEAFF. CDR3 bases: TGTGCCAGCAGTGGTTACAGGGAGGGGAGCACTGAAGCTTTCTTT.

This sequence joins TRBV7-9 and TRBJ2-1; tentative D call: TRBD1 (6 bases). CDR3 length equals 16 residues. V was pared by 0 bases and J by 10 bases, with 19 bases between. Germline V CDR1 and CDR2: SEHNR, FQNEAQ (reference sequence). CDR3 DNA: TGTGCCAGCAGCTTAGCGGGGCTTGGGGACAATAGGGAGCAGTTCTTC. The encoded protein is CASSLAGLGDNREQFF.

The V gene is TRBV5-1, the J gene TRBJ2-3; no firm D call. Germline V gene data show CDR1 as SGHRS and CDR2 as YFSETQ. CDR3 length: 13 amino acids. V was trimmed by 4 bases and J by 2 bases, leaving 8 bases between them. CDR3 residues: CASSGQVTDTQYF. The CDR3 DNA reads as TGCGCCAGCAGCGGGCAGGTCACAGATACGCAGTATTTT. Combining the CDR3 with reference TRBV5-1 and TRBJ2-3 gives the whole variable domain KAGVTQTPRYLIKTRGQQVTLSCSPISGHRSVSWYQQTPGQGLQFLFEYFSETQRNKGNFPGRFSGRQFSNSRSEMNVSTLELGDSALYLCASSGQVTDTQYFGPGTRLTVL.

The chain recombines TRBV5-4 with TRBJ2-1; 7 bases are a match to TRBD1. The CDR3 is 15 amino acids. The trim removed 5 bases at V and 4 bases at J, leaving 9 bases unmatched. Germline assignment: CDR1 SGHNT and CDR2 YYREEE (reference sequence). The CDR3 bases are TGTGCCAGCAGTTTCCGGGACAGCTTTTACAATGAGCAGTTCTTC. Its protein is CASSFRDSFYNEQFF.

The chain is built from TRBV5-4 and TRBJ1-4; D gene unclear. Trimming stripped 4 bases from V and 3 bases from J, with 10 bases between. The CDR3 sequence is 14 residues long. Germline V CDR1 and CDR2: SGHNT, YYREEE (reference sequence). CDR3 sequence reads: CASSPTGSNEKLFF. The CDR3 coding sequence is TGTGCCAGCAGCCCAACGGGGTCTAATGAAAAACTGTTTTTT.

This clone was observed a few times. The chain couples TRBV4-3 to TRBJ1-1; no reliable D call. CDR3 length: 15 residues. Germline CDR1 and CDR2: LGHNA and YSLEER. V lost 0 bases and J 5 bases, leaving 13 bases between the germline ends. As DNA, the CDR3 is TGCGCCAGCAGCCAAGATAGAAGTCCGAAGACTGAAGCTTTCTTT. Residues: CASSQDRSPKTEAFF.

The genes are TRBV5-1 and TRBJ2-7; 9 positions match TRBD2. V trimming: 0 bases; J trimming: 7 bases; junction bases outside the gene matches: 8. Per germline, CDR1 SGHRS and CDR2 YFSETQ. The CDR3 length is 15 residues. CDR3 nucleotide sequence: TGCGCCAGCAGCTTGGAGGCTAGCGGGGTGGGAGAGCAGTACTTC. Its translation is CASSLEASGVGEQYF.

The rearrangement joins TRBV6-5 to TRBJ1-1; D gene ambiguous. Germline loops: CDR1 MNHEY, CDR2 SVGAGI. The CDR3 has 11 residues. V gave up 8 bases and J gave up 1 base, with 5 bases separating them. The CDR3 spells CASEKNTEAFF. CDR3 sequence (DNA): TGTGCCAGCGAGAAGAACACTGAAGCTTTCTTT.